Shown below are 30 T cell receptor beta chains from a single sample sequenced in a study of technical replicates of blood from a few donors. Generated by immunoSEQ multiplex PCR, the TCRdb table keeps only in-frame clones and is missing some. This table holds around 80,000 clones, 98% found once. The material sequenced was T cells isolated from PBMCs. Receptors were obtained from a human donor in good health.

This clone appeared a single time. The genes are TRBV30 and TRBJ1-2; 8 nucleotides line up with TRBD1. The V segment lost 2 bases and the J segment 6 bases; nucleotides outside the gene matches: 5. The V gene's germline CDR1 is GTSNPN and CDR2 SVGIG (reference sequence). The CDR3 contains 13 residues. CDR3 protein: CAWSSTGGDGYTF. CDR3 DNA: TGTGCCTGGAGTTCCACAGGGGGTGATGGCTACACCTTC.

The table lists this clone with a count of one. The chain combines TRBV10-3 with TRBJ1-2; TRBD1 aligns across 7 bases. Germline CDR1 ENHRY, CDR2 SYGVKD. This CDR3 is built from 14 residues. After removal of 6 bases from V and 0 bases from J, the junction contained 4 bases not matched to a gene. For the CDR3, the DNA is TGTGCCATCAGCGGGGACAGATCTAACTATGGCTACACCTTC. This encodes CAISGDRSNYGYTF.

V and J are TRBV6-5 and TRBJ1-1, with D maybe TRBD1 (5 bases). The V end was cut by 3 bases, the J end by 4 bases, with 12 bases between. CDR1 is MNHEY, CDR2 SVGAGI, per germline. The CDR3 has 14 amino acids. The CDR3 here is CASSYMHGGTEAFF. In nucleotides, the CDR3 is TGTGCCAGCAGTTATATGCACGGGGGCACTGAAGCTTTCTTT.

CDR3 region: CASSLDLGYYENTEAFF. For the CDR3, the DNA is TGTGCCAGCAGCTTAGATTTGGGTTACTACGAGAACACTGAAGCTTTCTTT. The chain combines TRBV11-3 with TRBJ1-1, with D hard to call. The CDR3 runs 17 residues. V was clipped by 0 bases and J by 1 base, with 15 bases between them. Germline V CDR1 and CDR2: SGHNT, YENEEA.

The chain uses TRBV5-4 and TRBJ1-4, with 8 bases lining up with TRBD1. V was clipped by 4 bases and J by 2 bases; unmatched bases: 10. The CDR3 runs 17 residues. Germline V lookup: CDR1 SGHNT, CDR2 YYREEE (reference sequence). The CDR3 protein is CASSDIDRGATNEKLFF. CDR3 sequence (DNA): TGTGCCAGCAGCGATATTGACAGGGGAGCGACTAATGAAAAACTGTTTTTT.

CDR3 DNA sequence: TGTGCCAGCAGCTTAGTGGAGGGGCTGTTTTTT. Translating gives CASSLVEGLFF. V and J are TRBV7-9 and TRBJ2-2; weak D call: TRBD2 (6 bases). The ends were cut back, 1 base at V and 13 bases at J, with 7 bases in the middle. The CDR3 has 11 amino acids. Germline CDR1 is SEHNR and CDR2 is FQNEAQ (reference sequence).

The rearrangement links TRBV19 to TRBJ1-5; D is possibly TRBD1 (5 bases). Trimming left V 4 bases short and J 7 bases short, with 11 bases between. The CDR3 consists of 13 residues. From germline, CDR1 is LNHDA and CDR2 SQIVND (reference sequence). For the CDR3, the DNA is TGTGCCAGTAGTACAGGGTACGGACAGCCCCAGCATTTT. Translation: CASSTGYGQPQHF.

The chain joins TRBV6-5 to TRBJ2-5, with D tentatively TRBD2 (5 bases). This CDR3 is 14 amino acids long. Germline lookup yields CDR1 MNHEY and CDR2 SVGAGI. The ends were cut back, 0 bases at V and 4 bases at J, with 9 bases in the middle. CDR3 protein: CASSYSGAGETQYF. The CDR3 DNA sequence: TGTGCCAGCAGTTACTCGGGAGCCGGAGAGACCCAGTACTTC.

Here the CDR3 DNA reads TGTGCCAGCTCACCAGGCGGGAGCTCCTACAATGAGCAGTTCTTC. This codes for CASSPGGSSYNEQFF. The rearrangement uses TRBV18 and TRBJ2-1; TRBD2 matches at 7 bases. The V segment lost 2 bases and the J segment 0 bases; nucleotides outside the gene matches: 1. From germline, CDR1 is KGHSH and CDR2 LQKENI. The CDR3 covers 15 residues.

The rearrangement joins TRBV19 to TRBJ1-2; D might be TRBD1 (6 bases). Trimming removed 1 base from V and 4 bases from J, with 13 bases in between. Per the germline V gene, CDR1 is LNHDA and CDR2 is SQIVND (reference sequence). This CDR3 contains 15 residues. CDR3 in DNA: TGTGCCAGTAGTATAGGGCAGGGGATATCCTATGGCTACACCTTC. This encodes CASSIGQGISYGYTF. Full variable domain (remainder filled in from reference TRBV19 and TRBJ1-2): DGGITQSPKYLFRKEGQNVTLSCEQNLNHDAMYWYRQDPGQGLRLIYYSQIVNDFQKGDIAEGYSVSREKKESFPLTVTSAQKNPTAFYLCASSIGQGISYGYTFGSGTRLTVV.

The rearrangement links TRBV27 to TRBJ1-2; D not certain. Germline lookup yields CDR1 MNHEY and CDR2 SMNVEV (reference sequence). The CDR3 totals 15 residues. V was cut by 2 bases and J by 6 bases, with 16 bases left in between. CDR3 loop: CASSLKAAGYDGYTF. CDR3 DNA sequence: TGTGCCAGCAGTTTAAAGGCCGCGGGCTACGATGGCTACACCTTC.

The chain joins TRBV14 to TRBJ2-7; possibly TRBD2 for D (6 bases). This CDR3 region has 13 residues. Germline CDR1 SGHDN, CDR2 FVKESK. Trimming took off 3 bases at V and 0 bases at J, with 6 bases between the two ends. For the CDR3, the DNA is TGTGCCAGCAGCCACGGGAGCTCCTACGAGCAGTACTTC. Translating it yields CASSHGSSYEQYF.

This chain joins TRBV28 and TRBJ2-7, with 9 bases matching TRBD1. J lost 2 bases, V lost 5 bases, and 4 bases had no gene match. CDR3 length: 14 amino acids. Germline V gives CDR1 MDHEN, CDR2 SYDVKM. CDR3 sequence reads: CASSPRDRAYEQYF. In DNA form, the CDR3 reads TGTGCCAGCAGTCCTAGGGACAGGGCCTACGAGCAGTACTTC.

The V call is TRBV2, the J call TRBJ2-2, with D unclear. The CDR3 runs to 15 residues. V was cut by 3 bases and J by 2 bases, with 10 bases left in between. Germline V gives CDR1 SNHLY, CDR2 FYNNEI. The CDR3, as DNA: TGTGCCAGCAGTGATCTCGGCGGAAACACCGGGGAGCTGTTTTTT. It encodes CASSDLGGNTGELFF.

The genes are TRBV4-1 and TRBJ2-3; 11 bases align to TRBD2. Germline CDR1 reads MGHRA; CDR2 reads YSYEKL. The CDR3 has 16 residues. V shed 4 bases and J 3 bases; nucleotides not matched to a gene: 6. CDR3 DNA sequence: TGCGCCAGCAGCCTTGGACTAGCGGGTGGAACAGATACGCAGTATTTT. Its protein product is CASSLGLAGGTDTQYF.

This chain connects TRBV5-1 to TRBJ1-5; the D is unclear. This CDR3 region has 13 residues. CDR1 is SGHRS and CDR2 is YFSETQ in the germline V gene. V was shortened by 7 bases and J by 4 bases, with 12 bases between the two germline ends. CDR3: CASRETLNQPQHF. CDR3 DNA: TGCGCCAGCCGGGAGACACTAAATCAGCCCCAGCATTTT. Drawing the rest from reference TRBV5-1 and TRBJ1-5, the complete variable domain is KAGVTQTPRYLIKTRGQQVTLSCSPISGHRSVSWYQQTPGQGLQFLFEYFSETQRNKGNFPGRFSGRQFSNSRSEMNVSTLELGDSALYLCASRETLNQPQHFGDGTRLSIL.

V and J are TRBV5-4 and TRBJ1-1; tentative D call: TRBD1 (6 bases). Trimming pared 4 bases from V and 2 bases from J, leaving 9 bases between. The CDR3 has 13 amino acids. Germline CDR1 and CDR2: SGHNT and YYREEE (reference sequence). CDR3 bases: TGTGCCAGCAGCCGGACAGAAAACACTGAAGCTTTCTTT. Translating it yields CASSRTENTEAFF.

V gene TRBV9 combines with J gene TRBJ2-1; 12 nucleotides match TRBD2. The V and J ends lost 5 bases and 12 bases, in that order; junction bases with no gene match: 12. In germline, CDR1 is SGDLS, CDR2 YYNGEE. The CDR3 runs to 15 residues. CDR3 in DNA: TGTGCCAGCAGTGACGGACTAGCGGGAAGGATGGGGCAGTTCTTC. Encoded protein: CASSDGLAGRMGQFF.

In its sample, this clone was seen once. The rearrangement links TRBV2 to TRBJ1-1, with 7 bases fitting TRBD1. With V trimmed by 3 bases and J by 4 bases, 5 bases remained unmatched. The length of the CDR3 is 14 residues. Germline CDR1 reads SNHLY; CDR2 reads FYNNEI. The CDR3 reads CASSERGQGTEAFF. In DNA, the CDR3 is TGTGCCAGCAGTGAGAGGGGGCAGGGCACTGAAGCTTTCTTT.

The CDR3 sequence: CAWSLSGGFTGELFF. As DNA, the CDR3 is TGTGCCTGGAGCTTAAGCGGGGGCTTCACCGGGGAGCTGTTTTTT. The rearrangement links TRBV30 to TRBJ2-2, with 8 bases lining up with TRBD2. The CDR3 runs to 15 residues. From germline, CDR1 is GTSNPN and CDR2 SVGIG (reference sequence). With 3 bases clipped from V and 4 bases from J, the junction kept 7 bases outside the gene matches.

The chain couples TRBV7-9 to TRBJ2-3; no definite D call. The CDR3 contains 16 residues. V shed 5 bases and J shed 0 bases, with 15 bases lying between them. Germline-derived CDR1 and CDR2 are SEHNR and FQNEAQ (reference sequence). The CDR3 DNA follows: TGTGCCAGCAGCGCTAACTTACTCACTAGCACAGATACGCAGTATTTT. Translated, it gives CASSANLLTSTDTQYF.

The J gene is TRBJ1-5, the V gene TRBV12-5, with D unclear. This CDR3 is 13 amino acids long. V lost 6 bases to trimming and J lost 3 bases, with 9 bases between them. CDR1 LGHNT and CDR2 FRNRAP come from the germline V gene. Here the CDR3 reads CASGREINQPQHF. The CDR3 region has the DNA TGTGCTAGTGGCCGCGAGATCAATCAGCCCCAGCATTTT. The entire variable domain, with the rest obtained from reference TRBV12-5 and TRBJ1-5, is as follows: DARVTQTPRHKVTEMGQEVTMRCQPILGHNTVFWYRQTMMQGLELLAYFRNRAPLDDSGMPKDRFSAEMPDATLATLKIQPSEPRDSAVYFCASGREINQPQHFGDGTRLSIL.

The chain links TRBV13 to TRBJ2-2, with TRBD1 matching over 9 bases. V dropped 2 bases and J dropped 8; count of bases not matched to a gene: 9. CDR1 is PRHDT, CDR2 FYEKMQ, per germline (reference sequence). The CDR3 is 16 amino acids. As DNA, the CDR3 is TGTGCCAGCAGCTTATTCGGACAGGGGATGGGGGGGGAGCTGTTTTTT. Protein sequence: CASSLFGQGMGGELFF.

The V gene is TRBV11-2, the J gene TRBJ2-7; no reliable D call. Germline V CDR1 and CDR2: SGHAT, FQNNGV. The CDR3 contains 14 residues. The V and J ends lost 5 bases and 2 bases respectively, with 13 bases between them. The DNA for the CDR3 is TGTGCCAGCAGCAACTACCTAGGTACCTACGAGCAGTACTTC. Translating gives CASSNYLGTYEQYF.

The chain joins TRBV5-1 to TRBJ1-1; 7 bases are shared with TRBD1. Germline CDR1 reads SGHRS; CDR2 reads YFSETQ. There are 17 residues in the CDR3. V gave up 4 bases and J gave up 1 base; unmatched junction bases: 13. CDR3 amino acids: CASSRIVTGSQNTEAFF. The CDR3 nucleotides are TGCGCCAGCAGCCGTATAGTGACAGGGAGTCAGAACACTGAAGCTTTCTTT.

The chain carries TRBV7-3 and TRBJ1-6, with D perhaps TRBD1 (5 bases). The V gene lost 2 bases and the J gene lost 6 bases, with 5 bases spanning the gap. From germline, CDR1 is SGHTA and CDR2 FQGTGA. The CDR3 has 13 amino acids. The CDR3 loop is CASSLQGNSPLHF. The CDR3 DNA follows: TGTGCCAGCAGCTTACAGGGTAATTCACCCCTCCACTTT.

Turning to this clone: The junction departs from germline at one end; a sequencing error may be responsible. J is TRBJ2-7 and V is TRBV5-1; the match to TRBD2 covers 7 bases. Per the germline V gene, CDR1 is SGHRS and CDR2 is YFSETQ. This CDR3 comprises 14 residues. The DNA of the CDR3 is TGCGCCAGCAGTTTGGGAGCGGGAACCTACGAGCAGTACTTC. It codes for CASSLGAGTYEQYF.

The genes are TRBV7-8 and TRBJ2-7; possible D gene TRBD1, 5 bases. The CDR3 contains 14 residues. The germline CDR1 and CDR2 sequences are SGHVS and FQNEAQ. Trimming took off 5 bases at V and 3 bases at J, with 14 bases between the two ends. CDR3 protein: CASSKADSHYEQYF. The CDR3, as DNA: TGTGCCAGCAGCAAAGCCGACAGCCACTACGAGCAGTACTTC.

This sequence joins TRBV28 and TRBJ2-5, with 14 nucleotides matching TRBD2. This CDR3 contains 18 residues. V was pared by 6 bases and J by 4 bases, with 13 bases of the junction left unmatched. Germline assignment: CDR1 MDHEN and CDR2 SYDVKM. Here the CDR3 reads CASSGTLGLAGVGETQYF. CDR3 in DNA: TGTGCCAGCAGCGGCACCTTGGGACTAGCGGGAGTAGGAGAGACCCAGTACTTC.

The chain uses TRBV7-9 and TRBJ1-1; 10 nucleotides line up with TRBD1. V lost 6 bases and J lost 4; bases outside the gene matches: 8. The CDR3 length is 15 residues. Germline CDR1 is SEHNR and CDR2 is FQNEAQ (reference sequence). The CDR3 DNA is TGTGCCAGCAGTAGGGACAGGGGACCACTCACTGAAGCTTTCTTT. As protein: CASSRDRGPLTEAFF.